These T cell receptor beta chains were read from a single sample in a study of control samples from healthy donors and cancer patients. Data came from immunoSEQ multiplex PCR; TCRdb stores just in-frame clones and leaves some out. The repertoire holds 150,000 or so clones, with 94% as singletons. Sequenced input: blood. These receptors all stem from a man aged 35 to 55 in good health. The CDR3 runs from the conserved cysteine through the conserved F or W. The D gene is left open where the match is weak. The size field is filled for only some rows; it gives once, few, many or a size class.

v_call,clone_size,j_call,d_call,cdr3_nt,cdr3_aa
TRBV6-5,NA,TRBJ1-1,NA,TGTGCCAGCAGTTACTCCGGACCAAGGGAAGCTTTCTTT,CASSYSGPREAFF
TRBV7-9,NA,TRBJ2-7,TRBD1,TGTGCCAGCAGCGGTTTCGGGGACAGGTACGAGCAGTACTTC,CASSGFGDRYEQYF
TRBV5-5,NA,TRBJ2-1,NA,TGTGCCAGCAGCCCCAGTTTAGGCCTCCTGGCTTACAATGAGCAGTTCTTC,CASSPSLGLLAYNEQFF
TRBV29-1,NA,TRBJ1-6,NA,TGCAGCGTTGGTAGAGGTCCCAATTCACCCCTCCACTTT,CSVGRGPNSPLHF
TRBV4-1,NA,TRBJ1-5,NA,TGCGCCAGCAGCCAAGGAGGGACGCCATTGAAGCCCCAGCATTTT,CASSQGGTPLKPQHF
TRBV4-1,NA,TRBJ1-4,NA,TGCGCCAGCAGCCCAGGATCTAATGAAAAACTGTTTTTT,CASSPGSNEKLFF
TRBV27,NA,TRBJ1-1,NA,TGTGCCAGCAGTTTATCGCCCGGGGACACTGAAGCTTTCTTT,CASSLSPGDTEAFF
TRBV2,NA,TRBJ2-3,NA,TGTGCCAGCAGTTCGACTAGGGCCGATACGCAGTATTTT,CASSSTRADTQYF
TRBV3-1/TRBV3-2,NA,TRBJ2-5,TRBD1,TGTGCCAGCAGCCCTAGGGGGCCTCTAGAGACCCAGTACTTC,CASSPRGPLETQYF
TRBV7-2,NA,TRBJ2-7,NA,TGTGCCAGCAGCTTCGCAGGGGTCCCGGGCGAGCAGTACTTC,CASSFAGVPGEQYF
TRBV2,NA,TRBJ1-1,NA,TGTGCCAGCGTTTGGCAAATGAACACTGAAGCTTTCTTT,CASVWQMNTEAFF
TRBV28,once,TRBJ1-5,NA,TGTGCCAGCAGTTTGGGCAATCAGCCCCAGCATTTT,CASSLGNQPQHF